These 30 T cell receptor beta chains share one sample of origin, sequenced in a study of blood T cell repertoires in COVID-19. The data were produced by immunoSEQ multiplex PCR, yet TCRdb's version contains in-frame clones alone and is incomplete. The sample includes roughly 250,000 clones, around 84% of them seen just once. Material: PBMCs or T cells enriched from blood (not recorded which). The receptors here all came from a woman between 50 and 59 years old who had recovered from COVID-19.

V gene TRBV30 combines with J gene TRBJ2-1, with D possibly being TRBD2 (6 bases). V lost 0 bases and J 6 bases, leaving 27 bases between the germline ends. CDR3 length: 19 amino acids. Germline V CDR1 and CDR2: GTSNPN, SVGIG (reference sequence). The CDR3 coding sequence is TGTGCCTGGAGTGTAGGAGTTAGAGTCGGGACTCTAGGGTTCAATGAGCAGTTCTTC. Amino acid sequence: CAWSVGVRVGTLGFNEQFF.

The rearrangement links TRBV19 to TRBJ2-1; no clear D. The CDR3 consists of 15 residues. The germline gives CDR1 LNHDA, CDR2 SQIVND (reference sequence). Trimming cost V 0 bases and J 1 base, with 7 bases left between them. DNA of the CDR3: TGTGCCAGTAGTATAGACAGGTGGTCCTACAATGAGCAGTTCTTC. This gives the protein CASSIDRWSYNEQFF.

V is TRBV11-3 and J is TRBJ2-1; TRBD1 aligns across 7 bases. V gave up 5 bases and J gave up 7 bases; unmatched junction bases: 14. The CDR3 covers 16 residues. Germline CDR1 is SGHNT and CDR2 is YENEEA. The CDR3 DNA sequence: TGTGCCAGCAGCAAACGACAGGGAACAGGTTTGAATGAGCAGTTCTTC. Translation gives CASSKRQGTGLNEQFF.

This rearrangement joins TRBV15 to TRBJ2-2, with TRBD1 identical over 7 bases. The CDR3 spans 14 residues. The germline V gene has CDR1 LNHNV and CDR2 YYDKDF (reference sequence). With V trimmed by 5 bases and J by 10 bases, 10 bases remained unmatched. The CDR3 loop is CATSDGTEVEELFF. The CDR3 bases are TGTGCCACCAGCGATGGGACAGAAGTAGAGGAGCTGTTTTTT.

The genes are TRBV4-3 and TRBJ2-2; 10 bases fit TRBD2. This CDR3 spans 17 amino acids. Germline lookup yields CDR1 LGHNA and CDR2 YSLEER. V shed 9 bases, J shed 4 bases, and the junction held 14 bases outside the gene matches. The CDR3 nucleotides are TGCGCCAGTACCTTAGAACCGGGACTAGCGACCACCGGGGAGCTGTTTTTT. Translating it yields CASTLEPGLATTGELFF.

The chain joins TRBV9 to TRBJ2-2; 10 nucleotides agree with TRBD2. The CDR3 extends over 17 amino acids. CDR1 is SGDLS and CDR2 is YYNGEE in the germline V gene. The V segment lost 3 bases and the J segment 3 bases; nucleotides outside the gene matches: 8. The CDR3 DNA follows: TGTGCCAGCAGCGCCCCTAGCGGGAGTTTGTACACCGGGGAGCTGTTTTTT. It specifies CASSAPSGSLYTGELFF.

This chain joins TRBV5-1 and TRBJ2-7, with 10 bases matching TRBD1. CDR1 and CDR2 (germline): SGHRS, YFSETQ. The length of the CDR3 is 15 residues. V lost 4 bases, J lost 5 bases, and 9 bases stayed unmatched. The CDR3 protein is CASSNRDRGVDEQYF. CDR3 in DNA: TGCGCCAGCAGCAACCGGGACAGGGGTGTCGACGAGCAGTACTTC.

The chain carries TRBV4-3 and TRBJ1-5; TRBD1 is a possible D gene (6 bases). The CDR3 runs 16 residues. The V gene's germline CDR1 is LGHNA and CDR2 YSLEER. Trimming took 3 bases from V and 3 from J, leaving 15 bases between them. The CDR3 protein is CASSHGTWDINQPQHF. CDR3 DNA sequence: TGCGCCAGCAGCCACGGCACCTGGGACATCAATCAGCCCCAGCATTTT.

CDR3 protein: CASSLHSGTTIYGYTF. The DNA for the CDR3 is TGTGCCAGCAGTCTACACTCCGGGACAACTATCTATGGCTACACCTTC. V and J are TRBV28 and TRBJ1-2, with TRBD1 as a possible D gene (6 bases). Germline-derived CDR1 and CDR2 are MDHEN and SYDVKM. Trimming cost V 5 bases and J 4 bases, with 20 bases left between them. This CDR3 region has 16 residues.

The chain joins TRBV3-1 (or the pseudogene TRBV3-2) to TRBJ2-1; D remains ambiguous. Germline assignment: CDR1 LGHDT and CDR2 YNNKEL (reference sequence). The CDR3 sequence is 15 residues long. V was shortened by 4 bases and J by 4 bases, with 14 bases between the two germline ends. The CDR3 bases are TGTGCCAGCAGCCCCCTCCCTTACTCATACAATGAGCAGTTCTTC. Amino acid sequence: CASSPLPYSYNEQFF.

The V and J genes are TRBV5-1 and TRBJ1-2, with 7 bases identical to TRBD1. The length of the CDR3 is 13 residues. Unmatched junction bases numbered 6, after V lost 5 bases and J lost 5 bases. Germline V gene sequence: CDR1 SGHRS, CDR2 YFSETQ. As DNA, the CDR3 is TGCGCCAGCAGGGCGACAGGGCCTTATGGCTACACCTTC. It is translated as CASRATGPYGYTF.

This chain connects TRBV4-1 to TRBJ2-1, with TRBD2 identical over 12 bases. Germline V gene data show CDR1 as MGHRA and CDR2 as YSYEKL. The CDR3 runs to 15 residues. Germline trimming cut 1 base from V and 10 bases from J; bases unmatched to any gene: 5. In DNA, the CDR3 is TGCGCCAGCAGCCAAGGACTAGCGGGAGAGGGGGAGCAGTTCTTC. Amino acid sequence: CASSQGLAGEGEQFF.

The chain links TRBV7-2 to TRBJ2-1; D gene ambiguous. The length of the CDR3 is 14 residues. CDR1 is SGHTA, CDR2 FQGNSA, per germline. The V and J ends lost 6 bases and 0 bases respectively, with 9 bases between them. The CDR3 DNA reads TGTGCCAGCAGAGTCAGGCGCTCCTACAATGAGCAGTTCTTC. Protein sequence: CASRVRRSYNEQFF.

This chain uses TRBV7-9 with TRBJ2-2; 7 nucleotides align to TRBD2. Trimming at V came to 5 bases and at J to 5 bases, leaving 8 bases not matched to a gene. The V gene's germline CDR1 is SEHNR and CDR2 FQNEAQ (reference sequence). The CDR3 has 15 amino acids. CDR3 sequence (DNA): TGTGCCAGCAGCACCAGACTAGCTCCTACCGGGGAGCTGTTTTTT. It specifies CASSTRLAPTGELFF.

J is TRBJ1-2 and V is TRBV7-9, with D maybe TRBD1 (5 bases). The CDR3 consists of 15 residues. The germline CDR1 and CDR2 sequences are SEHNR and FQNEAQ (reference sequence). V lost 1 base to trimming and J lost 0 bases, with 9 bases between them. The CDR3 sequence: CASSLGLTANYGYTF. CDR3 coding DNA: TGTGCCAGCAGCTTAGGTCTGACAGCTAACTATGGCTACACCTTC.

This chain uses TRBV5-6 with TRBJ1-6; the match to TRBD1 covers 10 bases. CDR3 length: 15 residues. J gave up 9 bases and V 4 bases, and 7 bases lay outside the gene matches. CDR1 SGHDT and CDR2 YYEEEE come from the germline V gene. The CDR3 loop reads CASSPDRGLGSPLHF. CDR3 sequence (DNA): TGTGCCAGCAGCCCCGACAGGGGGCTCGGTTCACCCCTCCACTTT.

CDR3 protein: CASSPGDFWGYTF. Here the CDR3 DNA reads TGTGCCAGCAGTCCCGGGGATTTTTGGGGCTACACCTTC. This sequence joins TRBV9 and TRBJ1-2; D is ambiguous. The V gene lost 5 bases and the J gene lost 8 bases, with 16 bases spanning the gap. This CDR3 spans 13 amino acids. Germline CDR1 SGDLS, CDR2 YYNGEE.

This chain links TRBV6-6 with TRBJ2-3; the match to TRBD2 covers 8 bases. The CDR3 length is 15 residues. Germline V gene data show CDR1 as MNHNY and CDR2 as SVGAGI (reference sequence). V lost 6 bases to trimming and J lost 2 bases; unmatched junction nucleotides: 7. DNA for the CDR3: TGTGCCAGCAGCAAGATAGCGGGACTCACAGATACGCAGTATTTT. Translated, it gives CASSKIAGLTDTQYF.

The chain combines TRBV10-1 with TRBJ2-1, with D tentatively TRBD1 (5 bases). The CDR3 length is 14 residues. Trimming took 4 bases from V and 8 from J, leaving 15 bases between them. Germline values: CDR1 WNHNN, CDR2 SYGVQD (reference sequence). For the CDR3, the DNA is TGCGCCAGCAGTGTATCTCCAGGGATGGATGAGCAGTTCTTC. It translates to CASSVSPGMDEQFF.

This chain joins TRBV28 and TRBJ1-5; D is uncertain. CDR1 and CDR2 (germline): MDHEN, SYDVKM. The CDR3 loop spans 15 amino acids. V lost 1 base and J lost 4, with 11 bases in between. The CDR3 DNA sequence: TGTGCCAGCAGTTTATCCGGCGGGATTAATCAGCCCCAGCATTTT. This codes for CASSLSGGINQPQHF.

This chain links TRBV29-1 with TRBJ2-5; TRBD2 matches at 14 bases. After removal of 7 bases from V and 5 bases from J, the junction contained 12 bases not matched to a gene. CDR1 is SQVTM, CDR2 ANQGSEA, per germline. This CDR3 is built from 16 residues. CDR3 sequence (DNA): TGCAGCGCGACCGGGACTAGCGGGAGTTTCTGGGAGACCCAGTACTTC. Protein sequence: CSATGTSGSFWETQYF. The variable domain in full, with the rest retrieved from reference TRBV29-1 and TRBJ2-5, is SAVISQKPSRDICQRGTSLTIQCQVDSQVTMMFWYRQQPGQSLTLIATANQGSEATYESGFVIDKFPISRPNLTFSTLTVSNMSPEDSSIYLCSATGTSGSFWETQYFGPGTRLLVL.

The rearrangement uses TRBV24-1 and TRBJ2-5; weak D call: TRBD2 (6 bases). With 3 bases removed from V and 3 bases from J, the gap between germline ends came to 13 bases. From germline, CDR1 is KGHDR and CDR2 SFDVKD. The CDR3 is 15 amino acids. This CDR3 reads CATSDPRDLEETQYF. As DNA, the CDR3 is TGTGCCACCAGTGATCCCAGGGACTTGGAAGAGACCCAGTACTTC.

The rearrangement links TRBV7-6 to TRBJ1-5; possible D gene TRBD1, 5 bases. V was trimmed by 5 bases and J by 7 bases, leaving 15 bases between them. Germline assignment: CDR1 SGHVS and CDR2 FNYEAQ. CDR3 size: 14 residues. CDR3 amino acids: CASSPWGGDQPQHF. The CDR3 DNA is TGTGCCAGCAGCCCTTGGGGGGGGGACCAGCCCCAGCATTTT.

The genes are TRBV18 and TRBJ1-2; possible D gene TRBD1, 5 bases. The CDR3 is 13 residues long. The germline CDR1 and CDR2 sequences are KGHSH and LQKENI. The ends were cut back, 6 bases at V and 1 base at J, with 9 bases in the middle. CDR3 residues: CASSPDSNYGYTF. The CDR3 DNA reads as TGTGCCAGCTCCCCTGACAGTAACTATGGCTACACCTTC.

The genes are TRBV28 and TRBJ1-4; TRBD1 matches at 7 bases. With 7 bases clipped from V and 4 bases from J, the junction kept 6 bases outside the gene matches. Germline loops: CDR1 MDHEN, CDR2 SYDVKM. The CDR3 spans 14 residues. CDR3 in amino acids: CASTPGQFNEKLFF. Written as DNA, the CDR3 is TGTGCCAGCACTCCGGGACAGTTTAATGAAAAACTGTTTTTT.

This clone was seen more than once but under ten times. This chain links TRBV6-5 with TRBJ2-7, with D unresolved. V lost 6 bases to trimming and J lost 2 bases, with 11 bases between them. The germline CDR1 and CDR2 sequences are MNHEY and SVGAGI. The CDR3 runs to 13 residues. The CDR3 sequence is CASSPSIAYEQYF. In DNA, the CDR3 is TGTGCCAGCAGCCCATCTATAGCCTACGAGCAGTACTTC.

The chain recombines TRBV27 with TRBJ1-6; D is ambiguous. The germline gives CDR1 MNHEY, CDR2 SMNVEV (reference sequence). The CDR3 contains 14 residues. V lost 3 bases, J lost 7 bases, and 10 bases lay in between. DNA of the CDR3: TGTGCCAGCAGTTTGATGAGGGAAAATTCACCCCTCCACTTT. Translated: CASSLMRENSPLHF.

The CDR3 bases are TGTGCCAGCAGCTTGTTGGGGGGGAACACTGAAGCTTTCTTT. Translating it yields CASSLLGGNTEAFF. This chain uses TRBV5-5 with TRBJ1-1, with D possibly being TRBD1 (5 bases). CDR1 is SGHKS, CDR2 YYEKEE, per germline (reference sequence). CDR3 length equals 14 residues. With 1 base removed from V and 1 base from J, the gap between germline ends came to 8 bases.

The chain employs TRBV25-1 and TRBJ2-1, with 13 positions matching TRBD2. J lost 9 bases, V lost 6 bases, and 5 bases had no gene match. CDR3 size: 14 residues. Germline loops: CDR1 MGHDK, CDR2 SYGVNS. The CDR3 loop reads CASRTSGRFFEQFF. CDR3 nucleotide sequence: TGTGCCAGCAGGACTAGCGGGAGGTTTTTTGAGCAGTTCTTC.

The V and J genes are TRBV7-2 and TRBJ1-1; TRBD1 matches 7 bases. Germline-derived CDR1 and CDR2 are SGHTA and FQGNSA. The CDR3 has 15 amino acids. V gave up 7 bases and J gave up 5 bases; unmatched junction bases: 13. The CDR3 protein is CASIRGPASRTEAFF. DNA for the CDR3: TGTGCCAGCATAAGGGGGCCCGCTTCGAGAACTGAAGCTTTCTTT.